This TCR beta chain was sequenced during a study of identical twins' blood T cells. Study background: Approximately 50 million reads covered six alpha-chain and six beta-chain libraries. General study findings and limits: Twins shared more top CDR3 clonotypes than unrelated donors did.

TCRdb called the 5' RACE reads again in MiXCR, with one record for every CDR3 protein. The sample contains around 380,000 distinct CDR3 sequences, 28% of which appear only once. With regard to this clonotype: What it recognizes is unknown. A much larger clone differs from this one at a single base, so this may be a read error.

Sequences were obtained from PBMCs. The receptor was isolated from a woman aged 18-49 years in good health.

CDR3 in DNA: TGCGCCAGCAGCTCTGCGGGCAACCAGCCCCAGCATTTT. Encoded protein: CASSSAGNQPQHF. The rearrangement uses TRBV5-1 and TRBJ1-5; D ambiguous. The CDR3 totals 13 residues. CDR1 SGHRS and CDR2 YFSETQ come from the germline V gene.